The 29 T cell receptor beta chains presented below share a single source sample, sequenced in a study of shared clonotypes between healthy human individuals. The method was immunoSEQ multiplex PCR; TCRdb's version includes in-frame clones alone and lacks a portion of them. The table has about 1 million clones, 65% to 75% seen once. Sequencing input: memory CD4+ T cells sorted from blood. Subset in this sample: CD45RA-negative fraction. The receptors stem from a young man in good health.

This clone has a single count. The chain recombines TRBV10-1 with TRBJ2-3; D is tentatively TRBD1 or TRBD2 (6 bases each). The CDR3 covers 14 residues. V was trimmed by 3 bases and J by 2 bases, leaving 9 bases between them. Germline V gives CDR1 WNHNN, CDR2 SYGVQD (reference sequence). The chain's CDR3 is CASSDSGATDTQYF. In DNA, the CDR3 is TGCGCCAGCAGTGACTCGGGGGCCACAGATACGCAGTATTTT.

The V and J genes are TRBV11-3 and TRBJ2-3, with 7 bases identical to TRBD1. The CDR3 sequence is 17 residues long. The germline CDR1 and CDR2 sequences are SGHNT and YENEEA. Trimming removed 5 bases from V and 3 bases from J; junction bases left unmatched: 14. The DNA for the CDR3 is TGTGCCAGCAGCCCTCCTTGGCCGGGACAGTTTACAGATACGCAGTATTTT. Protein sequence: CASSPPWPGQFTDTQYF.

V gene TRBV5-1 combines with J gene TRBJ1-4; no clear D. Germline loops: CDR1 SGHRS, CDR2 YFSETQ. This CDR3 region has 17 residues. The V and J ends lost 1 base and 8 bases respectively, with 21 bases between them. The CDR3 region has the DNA TGCGCCAGCAGCTTGATTGGTGTGGGAAGGACCAGGGAAAAACTGTTTTTT. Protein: CASSLIGVGRTREKLFF.

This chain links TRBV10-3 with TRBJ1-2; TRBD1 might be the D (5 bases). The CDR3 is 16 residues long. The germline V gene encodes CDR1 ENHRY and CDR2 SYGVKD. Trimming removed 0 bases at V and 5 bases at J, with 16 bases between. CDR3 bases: TGTGCCATCAGTGAGTCAGAGGGGCCGTGGTCTTATGGCTACACCTTC. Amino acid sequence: CAISESEGPWSYGYTF.

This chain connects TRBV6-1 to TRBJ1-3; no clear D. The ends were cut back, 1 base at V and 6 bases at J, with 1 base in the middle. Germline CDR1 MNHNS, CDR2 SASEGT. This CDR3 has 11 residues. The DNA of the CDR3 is TGTGCCAGCAGTGAAGTAAACACCATATATTTT. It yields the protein CASSEVNTIYF.

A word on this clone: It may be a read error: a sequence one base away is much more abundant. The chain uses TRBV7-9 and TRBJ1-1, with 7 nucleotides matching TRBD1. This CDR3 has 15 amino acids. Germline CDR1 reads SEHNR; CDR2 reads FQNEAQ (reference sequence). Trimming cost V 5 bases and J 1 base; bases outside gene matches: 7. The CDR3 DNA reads TGTGCCAGCAGCCTTAACCAGGGGGAGAACACTGAAGCTTTCTTT. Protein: CASSLNQGENTEAFF.

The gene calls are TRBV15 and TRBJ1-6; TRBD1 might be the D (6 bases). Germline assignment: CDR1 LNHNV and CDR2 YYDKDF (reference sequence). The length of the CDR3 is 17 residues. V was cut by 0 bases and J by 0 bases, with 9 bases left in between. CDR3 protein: CATSREGASSYNSPLHF. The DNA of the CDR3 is TGTGCCACCAGCAGAGAGGGGGCCAGCTCCTATAATTCACCCCTCCACTTT.

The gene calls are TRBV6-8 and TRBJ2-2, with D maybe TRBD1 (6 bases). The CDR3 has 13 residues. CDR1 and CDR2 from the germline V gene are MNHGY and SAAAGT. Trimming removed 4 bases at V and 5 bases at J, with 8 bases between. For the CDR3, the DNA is TGTGCCAGCAGTTCCACAGGGACCGGGGAGCTGTTTTTT. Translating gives CASSSTGTGELFF.

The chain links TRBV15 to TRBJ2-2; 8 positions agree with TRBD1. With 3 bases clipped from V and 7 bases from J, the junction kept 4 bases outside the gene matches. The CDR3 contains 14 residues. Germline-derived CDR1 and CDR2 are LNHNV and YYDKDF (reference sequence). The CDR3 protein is CATSRDRANGELFF. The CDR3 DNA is TGTGCCACCAGCAGGGACAGGGCGAACGGGGAGCTGTTTTTT.

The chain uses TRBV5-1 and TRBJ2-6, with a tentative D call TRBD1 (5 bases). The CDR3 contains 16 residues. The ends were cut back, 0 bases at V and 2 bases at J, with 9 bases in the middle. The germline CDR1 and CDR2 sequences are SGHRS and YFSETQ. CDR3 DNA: TGCGCCAGCAGCTTGGCAGGGTTCACTGGGGCCAACGTCCTGACTTTC. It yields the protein CASSLAGFTGANVLTF. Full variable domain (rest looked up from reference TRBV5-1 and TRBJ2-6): KAGVTQTPRYLIKTRGQQVTLSCSPISGHRSVSWYQQTPGQGLQFLFEYFSETQRNKGNFPGRFSGRQFSNSRSEMNVSTLELGDSALYLCASSLAGFTGANVLTFGAGSRLTVL.

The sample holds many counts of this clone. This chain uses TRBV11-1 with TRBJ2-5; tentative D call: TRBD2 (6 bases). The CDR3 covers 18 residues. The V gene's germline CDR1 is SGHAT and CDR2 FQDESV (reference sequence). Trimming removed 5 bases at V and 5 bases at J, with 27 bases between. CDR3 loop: CASSPTREGGATRETQYF. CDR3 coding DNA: TGTGCCAGCAGCCCTACCCGAGAGGGAGGCGCAACAAGGGAGACCCAGTACTTC.

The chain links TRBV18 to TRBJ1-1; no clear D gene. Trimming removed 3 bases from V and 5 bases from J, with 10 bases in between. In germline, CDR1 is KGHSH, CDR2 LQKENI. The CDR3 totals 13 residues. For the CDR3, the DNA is TGTGCCAGCTCACCGCAGGCAGAAACTGAAGCTTTCTTT. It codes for CASSPQAETEAFF.

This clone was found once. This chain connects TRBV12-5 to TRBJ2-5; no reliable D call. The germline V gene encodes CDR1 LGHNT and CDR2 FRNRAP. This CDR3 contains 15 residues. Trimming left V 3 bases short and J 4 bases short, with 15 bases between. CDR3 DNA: TGTGCTAGTGGTTTAGAAGGCGGTTGGGGAGAGACCCAGTACTTC. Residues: CASGLEGGWGETQYF. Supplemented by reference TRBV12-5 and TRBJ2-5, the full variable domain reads DARVTQTPRHKVTEMGQEVTMRCQPILGHNTVFWYRQTMMQGLELLAYFRNRAPLDDSGMPKDRFSAEMPDATLATLKIQPSEPRDSAVYFCASGLEGGWGETQYFGPGTRLLVL.

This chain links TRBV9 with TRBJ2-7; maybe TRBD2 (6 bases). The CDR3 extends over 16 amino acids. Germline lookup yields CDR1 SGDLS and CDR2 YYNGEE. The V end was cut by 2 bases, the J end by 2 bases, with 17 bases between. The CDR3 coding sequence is TGTGCCAGCAGCGTGGCCAGTTCTGGAGGGCCCTACGAGCAGTACTTC. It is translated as CASSVASSGGPYEQYF.

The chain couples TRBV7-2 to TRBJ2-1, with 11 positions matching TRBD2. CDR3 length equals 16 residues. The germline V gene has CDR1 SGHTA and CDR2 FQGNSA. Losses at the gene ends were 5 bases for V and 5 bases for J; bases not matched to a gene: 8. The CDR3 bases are TGTGCCAGCAGCATCTCCGGGACTAGCGGTCACAATGAGCAGTTCTTC. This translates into CASSISGTSGHNEQFF.

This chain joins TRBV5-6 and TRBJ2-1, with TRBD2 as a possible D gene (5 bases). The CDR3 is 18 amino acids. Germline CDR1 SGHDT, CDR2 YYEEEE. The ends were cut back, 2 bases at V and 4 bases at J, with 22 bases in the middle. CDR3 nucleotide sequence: TGTGCCAGCAGCTTTGCCCCATTAGGGAGTTCGGGGTACAATGAGCAGTTCTTC. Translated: CASSFAPLGSSGYNEQFF. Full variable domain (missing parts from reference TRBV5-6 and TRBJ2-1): DAGVTQSPTHLIKTRGQQVTLRCSPKSGHDTVSWYQQALGQGPQFIFQYYEEEERQRGNFPDRFSGHQFPNYSSELNVNALLLGDSALYLCASSFAPLGSSGYNEQFFGPGTRLTVL.

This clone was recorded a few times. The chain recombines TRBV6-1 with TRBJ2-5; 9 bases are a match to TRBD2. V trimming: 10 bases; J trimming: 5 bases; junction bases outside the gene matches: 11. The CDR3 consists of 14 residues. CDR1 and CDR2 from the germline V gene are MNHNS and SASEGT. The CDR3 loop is CATSWRGGPETQYF. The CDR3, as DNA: TGTGCCACCTCTTGGCGGGGGGGCCCTGAGACCCAGTACTTC.

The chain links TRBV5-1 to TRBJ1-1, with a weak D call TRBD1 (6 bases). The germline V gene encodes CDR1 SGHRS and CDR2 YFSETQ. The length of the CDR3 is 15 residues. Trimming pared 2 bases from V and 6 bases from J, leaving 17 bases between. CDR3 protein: CASSLGGAEKSEAFF. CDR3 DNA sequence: TGCGCCAGCAGCTTAGGGGGGGCGGAGAAGTCTGAAGCTTTCTTT.

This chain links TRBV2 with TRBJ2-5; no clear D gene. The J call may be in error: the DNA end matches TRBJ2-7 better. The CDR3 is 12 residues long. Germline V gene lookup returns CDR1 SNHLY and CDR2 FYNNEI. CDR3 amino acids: CATRAWTYEQYF. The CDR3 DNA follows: TGTGCCACCCGGGCTTGGACCTACGAGCAGTACTTC.

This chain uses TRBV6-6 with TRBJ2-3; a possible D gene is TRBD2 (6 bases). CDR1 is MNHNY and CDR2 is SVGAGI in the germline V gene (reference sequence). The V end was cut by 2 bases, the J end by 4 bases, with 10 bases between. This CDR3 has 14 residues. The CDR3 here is CASSYPTGADTQYF. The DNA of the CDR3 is TGTGCCAGCAGTTACCCCACGGGAGCAGATACGCAGTATTTT.

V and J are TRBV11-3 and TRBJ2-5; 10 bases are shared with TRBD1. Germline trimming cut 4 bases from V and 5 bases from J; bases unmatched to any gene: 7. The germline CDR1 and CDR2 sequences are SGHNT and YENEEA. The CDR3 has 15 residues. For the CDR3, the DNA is TGTGCCAGCAGCTCTCATGACAGGGGGCAGGAGACCCAGTACTTC. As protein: CASSSHDRGQETQYF. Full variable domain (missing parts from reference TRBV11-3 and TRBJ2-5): EAGVVQSPRYKIIEKKQPVAFWCNPISGHNTLYWYLQNLGQGPELLIRYENEEAVDDSQLPKDRFSAERLKGVDSTLKIQPAELGDSAVYLCASSSHDRGQETQYFGPGTRLLVL.

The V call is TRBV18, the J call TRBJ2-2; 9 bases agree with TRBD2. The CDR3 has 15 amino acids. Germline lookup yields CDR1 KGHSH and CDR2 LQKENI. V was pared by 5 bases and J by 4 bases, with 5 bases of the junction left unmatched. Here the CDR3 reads CASSSTSGSTGELFF. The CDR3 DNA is TGTGCCAGCTCATCGACTAGCGGCTCCACCGGGGAGCTGTTTTTT. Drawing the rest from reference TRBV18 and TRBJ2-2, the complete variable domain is NAGVMQNPRHLVRRRGQEARLRCSPMKGHSHVYWYRQLPEEGLKFMVYLQKENIIDESGMPKERFSAEFPKEGPSILRIQQVVRGDSAAYFCASSSTSGSTGELFFGEGSRLTVL.

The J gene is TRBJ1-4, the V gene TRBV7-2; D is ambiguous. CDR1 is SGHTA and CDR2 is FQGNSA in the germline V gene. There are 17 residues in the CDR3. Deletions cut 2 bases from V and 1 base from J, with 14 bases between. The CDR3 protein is CASSLSTTRGTNEKLFF. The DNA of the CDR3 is TGTGCCAGCAGCTTATCGACTACCCGAGGAACTAATGAAAAACTGTTTTTT.

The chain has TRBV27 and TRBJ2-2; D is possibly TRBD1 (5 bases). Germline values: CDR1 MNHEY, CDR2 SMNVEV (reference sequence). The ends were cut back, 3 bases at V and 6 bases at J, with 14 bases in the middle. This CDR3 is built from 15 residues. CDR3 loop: CASSFYPQVSGELFF. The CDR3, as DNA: TGTGCCAGCAGTTTTTACCCACAGGTCTCCGGGGAGCTGTTTTTT.

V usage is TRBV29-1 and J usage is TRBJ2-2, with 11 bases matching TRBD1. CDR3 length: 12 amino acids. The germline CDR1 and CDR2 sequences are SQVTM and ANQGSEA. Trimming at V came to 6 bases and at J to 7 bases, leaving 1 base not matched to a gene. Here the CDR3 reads CSVGTGGGELFF. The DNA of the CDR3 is TGCAGCGTAGGGACAGGGGGCGGGGAGCTGTTTTTT.

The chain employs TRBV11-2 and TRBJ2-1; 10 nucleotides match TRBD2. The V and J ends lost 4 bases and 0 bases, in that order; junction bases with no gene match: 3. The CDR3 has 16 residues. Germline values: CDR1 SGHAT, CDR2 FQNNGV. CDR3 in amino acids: CASSSSSGSSYNEQFF. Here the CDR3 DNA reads TGTGCCAGCAGCTCCTCTAGCGGGAGCTCCTACAATGAGCAGTTCTTC.

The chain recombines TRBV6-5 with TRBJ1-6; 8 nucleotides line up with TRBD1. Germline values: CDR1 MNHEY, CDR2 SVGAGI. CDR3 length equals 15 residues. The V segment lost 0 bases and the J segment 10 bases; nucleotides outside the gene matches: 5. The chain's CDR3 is CASSYSQGADSPLHF. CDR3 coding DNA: TGTGCCAGCAGTTACTCGCAGGGGGCTGACTCACCCCTCCACTTT.

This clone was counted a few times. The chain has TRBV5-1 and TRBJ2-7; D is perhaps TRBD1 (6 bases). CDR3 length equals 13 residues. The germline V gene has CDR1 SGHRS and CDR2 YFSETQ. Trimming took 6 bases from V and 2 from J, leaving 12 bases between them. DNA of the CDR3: TGCGCCAGCAACCGGGACACAGCCTACGAGCAGTACTTC. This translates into CASNRDTAYEQYF.

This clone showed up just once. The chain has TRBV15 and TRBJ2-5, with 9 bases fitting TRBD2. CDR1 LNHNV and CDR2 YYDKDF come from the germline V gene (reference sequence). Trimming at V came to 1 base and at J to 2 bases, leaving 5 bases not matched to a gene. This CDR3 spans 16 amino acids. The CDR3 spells CATSRAVAGEQETQYF. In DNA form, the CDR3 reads TGTGCCACCAGCAGAGCAGTAGCGGGAGAGCAAGAGACCCAGTACTTC.